Detailed here is one TCR beta chain. Germline V gene sequence: CDR1 MNHEY, CDR2 SMNVEV (reference sequence). This CDR3 region has 16 residues. V lost 8 bases and J 0 bases, leaving 17 bases between the germline ends. Produced via immunoSEQ multiplex PCR; TCRdb's table is partial and in-frame only. The sample records about 580,000 clones, about 98% being singletons. These data originate in a study of shared clonotypes between healthy human individuals. The naive CD8 population came from CD45RO-negative cells selected for CCR7, without terminally differentiated effector memory CD45RA+ cells. Sequencing was performed on naive CD8+ T cells sorted from blood. The rearrangement uses TRBV27 and TRBJ2-1, with D possibly TRBD2 on 5 matching bases. The sequence came from a man aged 30 to 45 in good health. CDR3 nucleotides: TGTGCCAGCGCCCCCAGCGCGGGTAGCTCCTACAATGAGCAGTTCTTC. The encoded protein is CASAPSAGSSYNEQFF.